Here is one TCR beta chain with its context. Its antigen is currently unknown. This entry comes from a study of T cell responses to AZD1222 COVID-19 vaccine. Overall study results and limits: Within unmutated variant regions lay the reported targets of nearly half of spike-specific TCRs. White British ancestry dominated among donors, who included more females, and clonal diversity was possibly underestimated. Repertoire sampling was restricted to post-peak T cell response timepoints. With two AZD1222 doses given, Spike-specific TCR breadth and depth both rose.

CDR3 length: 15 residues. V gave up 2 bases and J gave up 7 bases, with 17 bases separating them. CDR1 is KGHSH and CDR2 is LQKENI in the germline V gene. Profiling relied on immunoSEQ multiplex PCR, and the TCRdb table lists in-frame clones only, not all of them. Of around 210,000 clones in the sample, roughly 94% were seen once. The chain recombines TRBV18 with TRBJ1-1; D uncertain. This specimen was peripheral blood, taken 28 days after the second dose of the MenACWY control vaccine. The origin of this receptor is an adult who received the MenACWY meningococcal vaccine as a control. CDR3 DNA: TGTGCCAGCTCACCAGGGCCGGTGCCCGAATTTGAAGCTTTCTTT. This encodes CASSPGPVPEFEAFF. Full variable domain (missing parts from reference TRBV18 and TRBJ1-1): NAGVMQNPRHLVRRRGQEARLRCSPMKGHSHVYWYRQLPEEGLKFMVYLQKENIIDESGMPKERFSAEFPKEGPSILRIQQVVRGDSAAYFCASSPGPVPEFEAFFGQGTRLTVV.